Listed here are 24 T cell receptor beta chains from one sample, sequenced in a study of cytomegalovirus exposure and HLA in healthy donors. Sequencing was performed with immunoSEQ multiplex PCR; in TCRdb, only in-frame clones are kept and a portion is missing. The sample records 130,000 to 150,000 clones, 80% to 90% being singletons. Specimen: PBMCs. The receptors here all came from a woman aged 30 to 39 in good health and CMV-seropositive.

The V gene is TRBV13, the J gene TRBJ2-3; TRBD2 agrees at 8 bases. Germline V CDR1 and CDR2: PRHDT, FYEKMQ (reference sequence). This CDR3 has 16 residues. The V and J ends lost 5 bases and 1 base, in that order; junction bases with no gene match: 8. DNA of the CDR3: TGTGCCAGCAGCCGTAGCGGGACTGGTGGCACAGATACGCAGTATTTT. Translating it yields CASSRSGTGGTDTQYF.

This chain links TRBV7-9 with TRBJ1-2; D is possibly TRBD1 (5 bases). This CDR3 is 12 amino acids long. The germline V gene has CDR1 SEHNR and CDR2 FQNEAQ (reference sequence). Trimming cost V 7 bases and J 8 bases, with 14 bases left between them. DNA of the CDR3: TGTGCCAGCAACCAGGGAGGGAGCGGCTACACCTTC. The encoded protein is CASNQGGSGYTF.

The chain employs TRBV29-1 and TRBJ2-5; 11 bases fit TRBD2. CDR1 and CDR2 (germline): SQVTM, ANQGSEA. This CDR3 has 12 residues. The trim removed 7 bases at V and 4 bases at J, leaving 2 bases unmatched. The DNA of the CDR3 is TGCAGCGACGGACTAGCGGGAGAGACCCAGTACTTC. Translation: CSDGLAGETQYF.

This chain joins TRBV6-1 and TRBJ2-7; 7 positions match TRBD1. The germline V gene encodes CDR1 MNHNS and CDR2 SASEGT. The CDR3 is 17 residues long. Trimming took 3 bases from V and 2 from J; bases not matched to a gene: 13. CDR3 in DNA: TGTGCCAGCAGTGATCGCATCCCGGGACAGATTACCTACGAGCAGTACTTC. This sequence encodes CASSDRIPGQITYEQYF.

The chain is built from TRBV5-1 and TRBJ1-1, with TRBD1 matching over 11 bases. Germline V gene data show CDR1 as SGHRS and CDR2 as YFSETQ. This CDR3 region has 13 residues. After removal of 4 bases from V and 5 bases from J, the junction contained 1 base not matched to a gene. The CDR3 DNA sequence: TGCGCCAGCAGCCGGGACAGGGGGACTGAAGCTTTCTTT. Protein product: CASSRDRGTEAFF.

The V call is TRBV27, the J call TRBJ1-2, with 7 bases identical to TRBD1. V shed 6 bases, J shed 0 bases, and the junction held 7 bases outside the gene matches. The germline V gene has CDR1 MNHEY and CDR2 SMNVEV (reference sequence). CDR3 length: 15 residues. The CDR3 spells CASRRQGRTNYGYTF. CDR3 DNA sequence: TGTGCCAGCAGGCGACAGGGCCGTACTAACTATGGCTACACCTTC.

CDR3 in DNA: TGTGCCAGCAGCGTGAGAGCGGGGTCGAACACCGGGGAGCTGTTTTTT. Its translation: CASSVRAGSNTGELFF. This sequence joins TRBV9 and TRBJ2-2, with TRBD2 matching over 7 bases. In germline, CDR1 is SGDLS, CDR2 YYNGEE. V shed 2 bases, J shed 0 bases, and the junction held 4 bases outside the gene matches. The CDR3 runs 16 residues.

The CDR3 spells CASPPLRGQGVYEQYF. CDR3 DNA: TGTGCCAGCCCTCCCCTCCGGGGACAGGGGGTGTACGAGCAGTACTTC. The chain combines TRBV28 with TRBJ2-7, with 11 bases aligning to TRBD1. The CDR3 is made up of 16 amino acids. The ends lost 8 bases at V and 4 bases at J; junction bases unmatched: 13. Germline CDR1 and CDR2: MDHEN and SYDVKM.

The V call is TRBV18, the J call TRBJ2-1; 7 nucleotides align to TRBD2. J lost 8 bases, V lost 3 bases, and 10 bases had no gene match. The CDR3 sequence is 15 residues long. Per germline, CDR1 KGHSH and CDR2 LQKENI. The CDR3 here is CASSPRGGWVDEQFF. The CDR3 nucleotides are TGTGCCAGCTCACCTCGGGGAGGGTGGGTCGATGAGCAGTTCTTC.

The V gene is TRBV5-8, the J gene TRBJ1-4; 7 bases match TRBD1. CDR1 is SGHTS and CDR2 is YDEGEE in the germline V gene. The CDR3 runs 16 residues. V gave up 3 bases and J gave up 7 bases; unmatched junction bases: 12. The CDR3 here is CASSSRDSQAFEKLFF. Written as DNA, the CDR3 is TGTGCCAGCAGCTCCCGGGACAGCCAAGCATTTGAAAAACTGTTTTTT.

Concerning this clone itself: Other nucleotide sequences in the sample specify the same CDR3. The chain couples TRBV27 to TRBJ2-4; D not resolved. Trimming left V 0 bases short and J 0 bases short, with 6 bases between. This CDR3 spans 15 amino acids. CDR1 is MNHEY, CDR2 SMNVEV, per germline (reference sequence). This chain's CDR3 is CASSLSGVAKNIQYF. CDR3 bases: TGTGCCAGCAGTTTATCCGGAGTAGCCAAAAACATTCAGTACTTC.

The chain is built from TRBV6-5 and TRBJ2-5; D is unresolved. Germline V gives CDR1 MNHEY, CDR2 SVGAGI. V was trimmed by 7 bases and J by 1 base, leaving 7 bases between them. This CDR3 spans 12 amino acids. CDR3 in amino acids: CASTDIQETQYF. The CDR3 nucleotides are TGTGCCAGCACAGACATCCAAGAGACCCAGTACTTC.

The chain combines TRBV19 with TRBJ1-1, with D maybe TRBD1 (5 bases). The length of the CDR3 is 16 residues. Germline V gene lookup returns CDR1 LNHDA and CDR2 SQIVND (reference sequence). Trimming stripped 4 bases from V and 3 bases from J, with 18 bases between. DNA of the CDR3: TGTGCCAGTAGTAGGGGGAGGGGTGGAAGGTACACTGAAGCTTTCTTT. This sequence encodes CASSRGRGGRYTEAFF.

This chain joins TRBV27 and TRBJ2-7; 8 positions match TRBD2. With V trimmed by 0 bases and J by 3 bases, 4 bases remained unmatched. Germline CDR1 and CDR2: MNHEY and SMNVEV (reference sequence). The CDR3 length is 15 residues. The CDR3 DNA reads as TGTGCCAGCAGTTTATCGTCGGGGGGGTTCTACGAGCAGTACTTC. Protein sequence: CASSLSSGGFYEQYF.

The CDR3 sequence is CASSSGTGWSIEAGELFF. As DNA, the CDR3 is TGTGCCAGCAGCTCAGGGACAGGGTGGTCAATTGAGGCCGGGGAGCTGTTTTTT. This chain links TRBV7-8 with TRBJ2-2, with 9 bases lining up with TRBD1. This CDR3 is 18 amino acids long. V lost 4 bases to trimming and J lost 6 bases; unmatched junction nucleotides: 15. From germline, CDR1 is SGHVS and CDR2 FQNEAQ.

This clone was recorded only once. The chain uses TRBV9 and TRBJ1-3, with D possibly being TRBD1 (5 bases). The germline gives CDR1 SGDLS, CDR2 YYNGEE. This CDR3 has 14 residues. With 6 bases removed from V and 3 bases from J, the gap between germline ends came to 13 bases. The CDR3 region has the DNA TGTGCCAGCAACTCCCGGGGGTATGGAAACACCATATATTTT. Amino acid sequence: CASNSRGYGNTIYF.

This chain uses TRBV5-6 with TRBJ2-7, with 7 bases lining up with TRBD1. The CDR3 is 15 amino acids. Germline V gene data show CDR1 as SGHDT and CDR2 as YYEEEE. Germline trimming cut 0 bases from V and 1 base from J; bases unmatched to any gene: 4. CDR3 coding DNA: TGTGCCAGCAGCTTGGGACAGGGAAGATCCTACGAGCAGTACTTC. Its protein is CASSLGQGRSYEQYF.

The CDR3 sequence: CASSPAERAYEQYF. As DNA, the CDR3 is TGTGCCAGTAGTCCAGCGGAACGGGCCTACGAGCAGTACTTC. The chain uses TRBV19 and TRBJ2-7; D may be TRBD2 (5 bases). CDR1 LNHDA and CDR2 SQIVND come from the germline V gene (reference sequence). This CDR3 region has 14 residues. V lost 5 bases and J lost 2, with 13 bases in between. The full variable domain, with the rest looked up from reference TRBV19 and TRBJ2-7, is DGGITQSPKYLFRKEGQNVTLSCEQNLNHDAMYWYRQDPGQGLRLIYYSQIVNDFQKGDIAEGYSVSREKKESFPLTVTSAQKNPTAFYLCASSPAERAYEQYFGPGTRLTVT.

This clone was seen only once. The chain employs TRBV27 and TRBJ2-7; D is possibly TRBD1 (6 bases). The CDR3 length is 13 residues. Trimming removed 8 bases at V and 3 bases at J, with 14 bases between. Germline values: CDR1 MNHEY, CDR2 SMNVEV (reference sequence). In nucleotides, the CDR3 is TGTGCCAGCGGACCGGGACAACTCTACGAGCAGTACTTC. It yields the protein CASGPGQLYEQYF.

The chain couples TRBV7-9 to TRBJ2-7, with 10 bases that match TRBD1. V was clipped by 2 bases and J by 6 bases; unmatched bases: 7. Germline V gene sequence: CDR1 SEHNR, CDR2 FQNEAQ (reference sequence). The CDR3 runs 15 residues. The CDR3 sequence is CASSLSGTGVPEQYF. For the CDR3, the DNA is TGTGCCAGCAGCTTAAGCGGGACAGGGGTTCCCGAGCAGTACTTC.

The CDR3: CASRQFDRENQPQHF. The CDR3 DNA follows: TGTGCCAGCAGACAATTCGACAGGGAGAATCAGCCCCAGCATTTT. This chain links TRBV27 with TRBJ1-5; 7 bases are a match to TRBD1. The CDR3 is 15 residues long. Germline V gene data show CDR1 as MNHEY and CDR2 as SMNVEV (reference sequence). Germline trimming cut 6 bases from V and 4 bases from J; bases unmatched to any gene: 9.

CDR3 region: CASSRISGRGDTQYF. The CDR3 DNA reads TGTGCCAGCAGTCGAATTAGCGGGAGAGGAGATACGCAGTATTTT. The rearrangement uses TRBV28 and TRBJ2-3; 9 bases are a match to TRBD2. Trimming at V came to 5 bases and at J to 5 bases, leaving 8 bases not matched to a gene. This CDR3 spans 15 amino acids. CDR1 is MDHEN and CDR2 is SYDVKM in the germline V gene.

This sequence joins TRBV27 and TRBJ1-2; no definite D call. Germline CDR1 reads MNHEY; CDR2 reads SMNVEV (reference sequence). V was clipped by 0 bases and J by 0 bases, with 5 bases between them. This CDR3 is built from 14 residues. For the CDR3, the DNA is TGTGCCAGCAGTTTATCCCCGGCTAACTATGGCTACACCTTC. This sequence encodes CASSLSPANYGYTF.

This chain uses TRBV7-2 with TRBJ1-1, with D unclear. Trimming took 2 bases from V and 3 from J, leaving 10 bases between them. This CDR3 has 14 amino acids. Germline V gene data show CDR1 as SGHTA and CDR2 as FQGNSA. DNA for the CDR3: TGTGCCAGCAGCTTACTGGGGAGGGACACTGAAGCTTTCTTT. Residues: CASSLLGRDTEAFF.